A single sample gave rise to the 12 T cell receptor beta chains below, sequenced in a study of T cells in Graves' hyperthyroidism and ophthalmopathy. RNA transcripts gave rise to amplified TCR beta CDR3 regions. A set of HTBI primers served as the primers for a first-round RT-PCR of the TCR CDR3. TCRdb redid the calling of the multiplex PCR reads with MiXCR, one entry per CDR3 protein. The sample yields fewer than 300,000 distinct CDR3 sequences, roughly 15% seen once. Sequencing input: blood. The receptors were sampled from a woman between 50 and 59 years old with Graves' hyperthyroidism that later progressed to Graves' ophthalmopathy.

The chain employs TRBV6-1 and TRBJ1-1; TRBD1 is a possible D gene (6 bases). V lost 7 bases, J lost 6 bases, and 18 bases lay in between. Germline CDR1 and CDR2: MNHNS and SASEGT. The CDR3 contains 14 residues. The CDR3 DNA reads TGTGCCAGCACCGTTTCACAAGGGGGGGCTGAAGCTTTCTTT. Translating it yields CASTVSQGGAEAFF.

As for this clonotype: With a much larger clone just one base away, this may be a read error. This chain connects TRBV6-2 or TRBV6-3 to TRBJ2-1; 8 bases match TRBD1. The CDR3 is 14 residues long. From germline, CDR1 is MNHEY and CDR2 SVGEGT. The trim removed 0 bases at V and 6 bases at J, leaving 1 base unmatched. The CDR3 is CASSYSGQGNEQFF. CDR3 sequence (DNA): TGTGCCAGCAGTTACTCCGGACAGGGCAATGAGCAGTTCTTC.

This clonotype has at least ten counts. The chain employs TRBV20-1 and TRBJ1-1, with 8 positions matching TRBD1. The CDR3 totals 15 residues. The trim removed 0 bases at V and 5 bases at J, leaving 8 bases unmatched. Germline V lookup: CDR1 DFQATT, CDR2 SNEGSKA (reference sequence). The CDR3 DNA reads TGCAGTGCTAGAGATCCCCGCAGGGGGCGGACTGAAGCTTTCTTT. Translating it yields CSARDPRRGRTEAFF.

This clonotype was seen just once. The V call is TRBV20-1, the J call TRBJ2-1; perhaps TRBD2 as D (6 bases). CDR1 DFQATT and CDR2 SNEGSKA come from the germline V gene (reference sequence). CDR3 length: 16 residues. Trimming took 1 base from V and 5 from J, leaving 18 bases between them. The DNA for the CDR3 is TGCAGTGCTAGAGGGACTATTCGGTTCGGCGACAATGAGCAGTTCTTC. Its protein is CSARGTIRFGDNEQFF.

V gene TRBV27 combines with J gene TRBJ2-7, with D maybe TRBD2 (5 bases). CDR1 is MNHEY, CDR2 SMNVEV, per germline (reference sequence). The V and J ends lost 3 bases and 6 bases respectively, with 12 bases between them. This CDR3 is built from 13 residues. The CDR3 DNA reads TGTGCCAGCAGTTTGTCTAGCTCCGGCGAGCAGTACTTC. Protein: CASSLSSSGEQYF.

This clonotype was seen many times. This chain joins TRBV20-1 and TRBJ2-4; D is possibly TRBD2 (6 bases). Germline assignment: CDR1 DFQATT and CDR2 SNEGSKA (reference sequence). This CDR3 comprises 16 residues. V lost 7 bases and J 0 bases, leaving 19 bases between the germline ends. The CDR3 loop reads CSGQMGLGLAKNIQYF. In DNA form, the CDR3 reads TGCAGTGGTCAGATGGGACTGGGATTAGCCAAAAACATTCAGTACTTC.

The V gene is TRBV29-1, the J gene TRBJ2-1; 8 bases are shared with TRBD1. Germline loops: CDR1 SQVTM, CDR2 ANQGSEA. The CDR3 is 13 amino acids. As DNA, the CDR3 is TGCATAGCCCGGGACAGGTCCACCAATGAGCAGTTCTTC. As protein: CIARDRSTNEQFF.

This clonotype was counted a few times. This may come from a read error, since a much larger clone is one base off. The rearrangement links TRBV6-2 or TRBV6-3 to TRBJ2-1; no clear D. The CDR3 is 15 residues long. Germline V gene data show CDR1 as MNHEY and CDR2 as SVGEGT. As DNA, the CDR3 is TGTGCCAGCAGTTACCTCTCTTCTCTCTACAATGAGCAGCTCTTC. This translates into CASSYLSSLYNEQLF.

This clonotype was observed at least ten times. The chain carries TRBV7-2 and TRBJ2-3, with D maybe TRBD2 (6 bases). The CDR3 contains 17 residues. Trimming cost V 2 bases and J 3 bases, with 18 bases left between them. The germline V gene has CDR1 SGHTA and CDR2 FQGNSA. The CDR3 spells CASSLPGGAEGTDTQYF. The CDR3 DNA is TGTGCCAGCAGCTTACCCGGGGGAGCGGAGGGGACAGATACGCAGTATTTT.

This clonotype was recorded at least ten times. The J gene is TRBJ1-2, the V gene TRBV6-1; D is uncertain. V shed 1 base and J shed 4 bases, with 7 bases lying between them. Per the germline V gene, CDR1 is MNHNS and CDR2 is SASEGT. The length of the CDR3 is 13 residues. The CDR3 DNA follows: TGTGCCAGCAGTGAAGACAGATTCTATGGCTACACCTTC. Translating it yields CASSEDRFYGYTF.

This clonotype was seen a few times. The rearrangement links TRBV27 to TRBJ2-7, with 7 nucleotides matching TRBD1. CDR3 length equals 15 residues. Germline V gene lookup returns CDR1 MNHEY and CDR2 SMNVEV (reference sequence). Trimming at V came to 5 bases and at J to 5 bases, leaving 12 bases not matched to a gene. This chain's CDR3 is CASSRATGVLDEQYF. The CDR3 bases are TGTGCCAGCAGTCGGGCAACAGGGGTTCTGGACGAGCAGTACTTC.

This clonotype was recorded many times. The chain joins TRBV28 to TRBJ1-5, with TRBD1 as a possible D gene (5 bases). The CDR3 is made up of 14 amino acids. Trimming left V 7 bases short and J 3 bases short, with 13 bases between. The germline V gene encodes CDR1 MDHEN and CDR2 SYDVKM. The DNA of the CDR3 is TGTGCCAGCACCCTGGGGGGAAACAATCAGCCCCAGCATTTT. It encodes CASTLGGNNQPQHF. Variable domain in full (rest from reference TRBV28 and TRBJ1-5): DVKVTQSSRYLVKRTGEKVFLECVQDMDHENMFWYRQDPGLGLRLIYFSYDVKMKEKGDIPEGYSVSREKKERFSLILESASTNQTSMYLCASTLGGNNQPQHFGDGTRLSIL.